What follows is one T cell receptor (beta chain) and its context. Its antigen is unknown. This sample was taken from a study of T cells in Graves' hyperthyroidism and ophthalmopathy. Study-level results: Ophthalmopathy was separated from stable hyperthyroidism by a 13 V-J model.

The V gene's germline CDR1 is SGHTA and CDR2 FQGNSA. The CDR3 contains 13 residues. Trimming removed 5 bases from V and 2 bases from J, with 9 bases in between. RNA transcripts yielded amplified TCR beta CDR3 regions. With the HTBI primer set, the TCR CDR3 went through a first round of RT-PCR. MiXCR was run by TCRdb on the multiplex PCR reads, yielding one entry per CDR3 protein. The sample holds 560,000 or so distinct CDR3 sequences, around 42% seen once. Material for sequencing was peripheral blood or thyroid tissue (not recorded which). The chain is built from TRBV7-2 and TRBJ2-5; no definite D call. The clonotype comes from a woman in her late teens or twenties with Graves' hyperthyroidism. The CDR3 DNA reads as TGTGCCAGCAGCCGTGCGGAGCAAGAGACCCAGTACTTC. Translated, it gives CASSRAEQETQYF.